Below are 4 T cell receptor beta chains sequenced from a single sample in a study of blood T cell repertoires in COVID-19. Sequenced by immunoSEQ multiplex PCR; TCRdb stores in-frame clones only, minus some. This sample carries 250,000 to 300,000 clones, roughly 88% of them seen once, and the ten largest clones take roughly 10%. The source material was peripheral blood. The receptors stem from a woman in her 70s with COVID-19, enrolled during active disease.

The genes are TRBV29-1 and TRBJ2-3, with a weak D call TRBD1 (6 bases). Trimming shortened V by 6 bases and J by 2 bases, and 15 bases separated the two germline ends. The germline V gene has CDR1 SQVTM and CDR2 ANQGSEA. This CDR3 is 14 amino acids long. In DNA form, the CDR3 reads TGCAGCGTGGCGGACAGACCCTACACAGATACGCAGTATTTT. As protein: CSVADRPYTDTQYF.

The chain is built from TRBV29-1 and TRBJ2-1; D is unclear. V shed 7 bases and J shed 2 bases, with 6 bases lying between them. Germline V CDR1 and CDR2: SQVTM, ANQGSEA. This CDR3 is 11 amino acids long. The CDR3 sequence: CSGTTYNEQFF. DNA of the CDR3: TGCAGCGGAACTACCTACAATGAGCAGTTCTTC.

This chain's CDR3 is CASRRVASGRFGTDTQYF. Written as DNA, the CDR3 is TGCGCCAGCCGTAGGGTGGCAAGCGGGAGGTTCGGCACAGATACGCAGTATTTT. The V call is TRBV10-2, the J call TRBJ2-3; TRBD2 matches at 9 bases. Germline CDR1 reads WSHSY; CDR2 reads SAAADI. Trimming took 8 bases from V and 1 from J; bases not matched to a gene: 16. This CDR3 comprises 18 residues.

V and J are TRBV20-1 and TRBJ2-3; 7 nucleotides line up with TRBD2. The ends lost 3 bases at V and 6 bases at J; junction bases unmatched: 0. CDR3 length: 11 residues. Germline-derived CDR1 and CDR2 are DFQATT and SNEGSKA (reference sequence). This CDR3 reads CSASGRDTQYF. CDR3 nucleotide sequence: TGCAGTGCTAGCGGGAGGGATACGCAGTATTTT.